This TCR beta chain was sequenced during a study of technical replicates of blood from a few donors. The assay was immunoSEQ multiplex PCR, and TCRdb's table has in-frame clones only and misses some. The data show around 60,000 clones, with almost 95% seen just once and around 4% held by the top ten. This CDR3 comprises 14 residues. Per germline, CDR1 LNHDA and CDR2 SQIVND (reference sequence). The V gene end was trimmed by 3 bases and the J gene end by 5 bases; junction bases not matched to a gene: 3. The sequencing input was PBMCs. V and J are TRBV19 and TRBJ1-1; TRBD1 agrees at 10 bases. This receptor was obtained from a human donor in good health. Some clones in this sample may be carry-over from other donors' samples. CDR3 in amino acids: CASSMGTGDTEAFF. Written as DNA, the CDR3 is TGTGCCAGTAGTATGGGGACAGGGGATACTGAAGCTTTCTTT.